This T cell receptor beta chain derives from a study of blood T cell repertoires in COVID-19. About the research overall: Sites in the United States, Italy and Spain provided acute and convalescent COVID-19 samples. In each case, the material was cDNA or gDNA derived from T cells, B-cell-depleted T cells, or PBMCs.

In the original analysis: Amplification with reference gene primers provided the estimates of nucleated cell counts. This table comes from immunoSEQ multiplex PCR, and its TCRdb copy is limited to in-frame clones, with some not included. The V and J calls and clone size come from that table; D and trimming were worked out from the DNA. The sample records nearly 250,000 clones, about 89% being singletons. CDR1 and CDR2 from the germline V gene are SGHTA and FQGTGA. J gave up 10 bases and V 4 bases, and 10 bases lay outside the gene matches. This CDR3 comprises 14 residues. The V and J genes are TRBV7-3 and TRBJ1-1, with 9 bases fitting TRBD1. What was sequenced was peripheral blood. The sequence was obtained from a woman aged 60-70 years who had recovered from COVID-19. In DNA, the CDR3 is TGTGCCAGCAGCTCCCGGGACAGGGCCGGACGAGCTTTCTTT. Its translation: CASSSRDRAGRAFF.